The 30 T cell receptor beta chains given below trace back to one sample, sequenced in a study of T cell responses to AZD1222 COVID-19 vaccine. The repertoire was sequenced with immunoSEQ multiplex PCR; TCRdb's copy has only in-frame clones and lacks some. The sample includes tens of thousands of clones, about 80% of them seen just once. Material: peripheral blood, obtained 28 days after the second AZD1222 dose. These receptors originate from an adult who received the AZD1222 COVID-19 vaccine.

This clone was seen a few times. The V gene is TRBV5-6, the J gene TRBJ2-6, with D unresolved. Germline lookup yields CDR1 SGHDT and CDR2 YYEEEE. This CDR3 has 13 residues. V was clipped by 0 bases and J by 4 bases, with 2 bases between them. Written as DNA, the CDR3 is TGTGCCAGCAGCTTGGCAGGGGCCAACGTCCTGACTTTC. Its translation is CASSLAGANVLTF.

This chain joins TRBV30 and TRBJ1-5, with D perhaps matching TRBD1 (5 bases). The germline V gene encodes CDR1 GTSNPN and CDR2 SVGIG (reference sequence). The CDR3 loop spans 15 amino acids. V lost 2 bases and J 4 bases, leaving 15 bases between the germline ends. The CDR3 DNA follows: TGTGCCTGGAGTCCATCTGGGGGGTTAAATCAGCCCCAGCATTTT. This gives the protein CAWSPSGGLNQPQHF.

The chain combines TRBV7-2 with TRBJ1-1, with D possibly matching TRBD1 (6 bases). The V gene's germline CDR1 is SGHTA and CDR2 FQGNSA. This CDR3 spans 13 amino acids. V lost 4 bases and J lost 11, with 17 bases in between. CDR3 sequence: CASSSREGVYAFF. In DNA form, the CDR3 reads TGTGCCAGCAGCTCCCGCGAGGGGGTCTATGCTTTCTTT. The full variable domain, its missing parts supplied by reference TRBV7-2 and TRBJ1-1, is GAGVSQSPSNKVTEKGKDVELRCDPISGHTALYWYRQSLGQGLEFLIYFQGNSAPDKSGLPSDRFSAERTGGSVSTLTIQRTQQEDSAVYLCASSSREGVYAFFGQGTRLTVV.

The rearrangement uses TRBV5-4 and TRBJ2-1, with 10 bases fitting TRBD1. Germline values: CDR1 SGHNT, CDR2 YYREEE (reference sequence). V lost 4 bases, J lost 1 base, and 2 bases stayed unmatched. This CDR3 contains 15 residues. CDR3 DNA sequence: TGTGCCAGCAGCGGGGACAGGGGATCCTACAATGAGCAGTTCTTC. Protein sequence: CASSGDRGSYNEQFF.

V gene TRBV10-2 combines with J gene TRBJ2-3, with 14 bases that match TRBD2. Germline V gene lookup returns CDR1 WSHSY and CDR2 SAAADI. Trimming took 5 bases from V and 4 from J; bases not matched to a gene: 14. The CDR3 runs to 19 residues. The CDR3 reads CASSNRLAGGPRGADTQYF. The CDR3 nucleotides read TGCGCCAGCAGTAATAGACTAGCGGGGGGGCCCCGAGGCGCAGATACGCAGTATTTT.

Only a few counts were recorded for this clone. This CDR3 reads CASSPTGSEETQYF. CDR3 nucleotides: TGCGCCAGCAGCCCGACAGGGTCGGAAGAGACCCAGTACTTC. V gene TRBV4-1 combines with J gene TRBJ2-5, with TRBD1 identical over 7 bases. The CDR3 is 14 amino acids. Trimming took 4 bases from V and 3 from J; bases not matched to a gene: 5. CDR1 is MGHRA, CDR2 YSYEKL, per germline.

This clone came up a few times. This chain uses TRBV3-1 (or the pseudogene TRBV3-2) with TRBJ2-1, with D hard to call. Trimming took 5 bases from V and 3 from J, leaving 11 bases between them. Germline V gene sequence: CDR1 LGHDT, CDR2 YNNKEL (reference sequence). This CDR3 is 14 amino acids long. CDR3 residues: CASSIPTSYNEQFF. The CDR3 DNA reads as TGTGCCAGCAGCATACCGACAAGCTACAATGAGCAGTTCTTC.

The rearrangement links TRBV27 to TRBJ2-7; D is unclear. The CDR3 has 13 residues. Between the trimmed V and J ends, which lost 0 bases and 7 bases, there was a span of 10 bases. CDR1 MNHEY and CDR2 SMNVEV come from the germline V gene (reference sequence). This chain's CDR3 is CASSLSGSREQYF. The CDR3 nucleotides read TGTGCCAGCAGTTTATCGGGGTCTAGGGAGCAGTACTTC.

The rearrangement joins TRBV27 to TRBJ1-2, with a tentative D call TRBD1 (5 bases). CDR3 length equals 13 residues. V was clipped by 2 bases and J by 7 bases, with 11 bases between them. Germline CDR1 MNHEY, CDR2 SMNVEV (reference sequence). The CDR3 nucleotides read TGTGCCAGCAGTTTAAGTGGGGCGGCTGGCTACACCTTC. Its translation is CASSLSGAAGYTF.

The chain combines TRBV6-1 with TRBJ1-4, with D possibly TRBD1 on 5 matching bases. Germline V gives CDR1 MNHNS, CDR2 SASEGT. Trimming cost V 3 bases and J 1 base, with 6 bases left between them. The CDR3 runs to 14 residues. In nucleotides, the CDR3 is TGTGCCAGCAGTGATAGGGGAACTAATGAAAAACTGTTTTTT. This translates into CASSDRGTNEKLFF.

This chain uses TRBV2 with TRBJ1-1; D ambiguous. The CDR3 is 12 residues long. Germline V gene data show CDR1 as SNHLY and CDR2 as FYNNEI. Deletions cut 7 bases from V and 1 base from J, with 7 bases between. This chain's CDR3 is CASTQQNTEAFF. The DNA of the CDR3 is TGTGCCAGCACACAGCAGAACACTGAAGCTTTCTTT.

The gene calls are TRBV3-1 (or the pseudogene TRBV3-2) and TRBJ2-7, with 7 bases that match TRBD1. The CDR3 sequence is 16 residues long. V shed 1 base, J shed 2 bases, and the junction held 8 bases outside the gene matches. CDR1 and CDR2 from the germline V gene are LGHDT and YNNKEL (reference sequence). CDR3 residues: CASSQGLGQVTYEQYF. The DNA of the CDR3 is TGTGCCAGCAGCCAAGGCTTAGGACAGGTGACCTACGAGCAGTACTTC.

The chain combines TRBV28 with TRBJ2-3, with 9 positions matching TRBD2. The ends lost 5 bases at V and 0 bases at J; junction bases unmatched: 6. This CDR3 is 16 amino acids long. Per the germline V gene, CDR1 is MDHEN and CDR2 is SYDVKM. CDR3 residues: CASSERGALSTDTQYF. In nucleotides, the CDR3 is TGTGCCAGCAGTGAGCGGGGGGCCCTTAGCACAGATACGCAGTATTTT.

V gene TRBV5-8 combines with J gene TRBJ1-4, with TRBD1 matching over 7 bases. V dropped 4 bases and J dropped 8; count of bases not matched to a gene: 8. This CDR3 is built from 14 residues. The germline CDR1 and CDR2 sequences are SGHTS and YDEGEE. CDR3 DNA sequence: TGTGCCAGCAGCAAGGAGGGGGCGGAAGAAAAACTGTTTTTT. Translated, it gives CASSKEGAEEKLFF.

The chain combines TRBV28 with TRBJ1-2; 7 nucleotides line up with TRBD1. The CDR3 totals 13 residues. Trimming removed 7 bases from V and 4 bases from J; junction bases left unmatched: 6. The germline gives CDR1 MDHEN, CDR2 SYDVKM. The CDR3, as DNA: TGTGCCAGCAAAGGGGGACAGCCCTATGGCTACACCTTC. Translated: CASKGGQPYGYTF.

The chain recombines TRBV5-1 with TRBJ1-2; 9 bases line up with TRBD1. Germline values: CDR1 SGHRS, CDR2 YFSETQ. The CDR3 has 15 amino acids. Losses at the gene ends were 4 bases for V and 7 bases for J; bases not matched to a gene: 11. CDR3 nucleotides: TGCGCCAGCAGCCTCGGACAGGGGTGGGTTCTTGGCTACACCTTC. It specifies CASSLGQGWVLGYTF.

The genes are TRBV18 and TRBJ2-1; D ambiguous. Germline V gives CDR1 KGHSH, CDR2 LQKENI. The CDR3 loop spans 13 amino acids. The V and J ends lost 6 bases and 8 bases respectively, with 14 bases between them. The CDR3 bases are TGTGCCAGCTCCCGCGGCGCCGTCGATGAGCAGTTCTTC. As protein: CASSRGAVDEQFF.

This clone was picked up a small number of times. DNA of the CDR3: TGTGCCAGCAGCCGCTTGGGTGGCTACACCTTC. Amino acid sequence: CASSRLGGYTF. The V gene is TRBV28, the J gene TRBJ1-2, with no clear D. CDR3 length: 11 amino acids. CDR1 is MDHEN, CDR2 SYDVKM, per germline. Trimming stripped 6 bases from V and 7 bases from J, with 9 bases between.

This rearrangement joins TRBV2 to TRBJ1-6; D gene ambiguous. V shed 4 bases and J shed 2 bases, with 9 bases lying between them. Germline loops: CDR1 SNHLY, CDR2 FYNNEI. The CDR3 loop spans 15 amino acids. The CDR3 reads CASSGSITYNSPLHF. The CDR3, as DNA: TGTGCCAGCAGTGGATCCATTACCTATAATTCACCCCTCCACTTT.

This clone was seen only once. CDR3 nucleotide sequence: TGTGCCAGCAGTTACTCAGGGACTAGCGGGGCAGCTGAGCAGTTCTTC. Translating gives CASSYSGTSGAAEQFF. The gene calls are TRBV6-5 and TRBJ2-1; TRBD2 aligns across 13 bases. CDR1 is MNHEY and CDR2 is SVGAGI in the germline V gene. V lost 0 bases and J lost 9; bases outside the gene matches: 5. The CDR3 totals 16 residues.

V usage is TRBV19 and J usage is TRBJ1-5; 7 positions match TRBD1. Germline V gene data show CDR1 as LNHDA and CDR2 as SQIVND (reference sequence). The CDR3 is made up of 13 amino acids. V shed 7 bases and J 7 bases; nucleotides not matched to a gene: 7. CDR3 bases: TGTGCCAGTAACAAAGACAGGGAACAGCCCCAGCATTTT. The encoded protein is CASNKDREQPQHF.

V is TRBV27 and J is TRBJ2-5; weak D call: TRBD1 (5 bases). Germline V gene data show CDR1 as MNHEY and CDR2 as SMNVEV (reference sequence). V was trimmed by 4 bases and J by 4 bases, leaving 16 bases between them. The CDR3 sequence is 15 residues long. The DNA of the CDR3 is TGTGCCAGCAGTTGGGGCGTAGGCGTCGGAGAGACCCAGTACTTC. Its protein product is CASSWGVGVGETQYF.

The chain links TRBV4-2 to TRBJ2-6; 7 bases map to TRBD2. V was pared by 1 base and J by 1 base, with 7 bases of the junction left unmatched. In germline, CDR1 is LGHNA, CDR2 YNFKEQ. CDR3 length: 18 amino acids. CDR3 residues: CASSQVRGEGSGANVLTF. The CDR3 DNA reads as TGTGCCAGCAGCCAAGTCCGGGGGGAGGGGTCTGGGGCCAACGTCCTGACTTTC.

CDR3 in DNA: TGTGCCAGCAGCTTAGTCTTTTCCCTAGCCAAAAACATTCAGTACTTC. It is translated as CASSLVFSLAKNIQYF. The rearrangement joins TRBV7-8 to TRBJ2-4; D gene uncertain. In germline, CDR1 is SGHVS, CDR2 FQNEAQ. The CDR3 runs to 16 residues. The V gene lost 1 base and the J gene lost 0 bases, with 10 bases spanning the gap.

Only a few counts were recorded for this clone. J is TRBJ2-1 and V is TRBV14; D might be TRBD2 (6 bases). Per germline, CDR1 SGHDN and CDR2 FVKESK. CDR3 length: 17 amino acids. Trimming pared 4 bases from V and 6 bases from J, leaving 22 bases between. CDR3 amino acids: CASSPTRAGRRSNEQFF. The CDR3 DNA reads TGTGCCAGCAGCCCCACTAGGGCGGGAAGGCGTTCCAATGAGCAGTTCTTC.

V gene TRBV6-5 combines with J gene TRBJ1-4; 7 nucleotides align to TRBD1. V lost 5 bases, J lost 7 bases, and 7 bases stayed unmatched. CDR1 MNHEY and CDR2 SVGAGI come from the germline V gene. The CDR3 totals 14 residues. CDR3 amino acids: CASSLDRAGEKLFF. Written as DNA, the CDR3 is TGTGCCAGCAGTCTAGACAGGGCAGGTGAAAAACTGTTTTTT.

The V gene is TRBV5-3, the J gene TRBJ1-1, with a tentative D call TRBD1 (5 bases). TRBV5-3 is annotated as an ORF whose role is uncertain. Trimming left V 4 bases short and J 0 bases short, with 22 bases between. CDR3 size: 18 residues. CDR3 DNA: TGTGCCAGAAGCCCTCGGATGGGGATAGAGGGACTGAACACTGAAGCTTTCTTT. Encoded protein: CARSPRMGIEGLNTEAFF.

This clone was seen more than once but under ten times. The V and J genes are TRBV29-1 and TRBJ2-1; possibly TRBD1 or TRBD2 for D (5 bases each). Germline loops: CDR1 SQVTM, CDR2 ANQGSEA. The V and J ends lost 4 bases and 16 bases respectively, with 20 bases between them. CDR3 length: 12 residues. The chain's CDR3 is CSVVDPGTSSFF. DNA for the CDR3: TGCAGCGTTGTCGACCCAGGGACCTCATCATTCTTC.

The chain carries TRBV6-6 and TRBJ1-1, with D uncertain. The CDR3 has 12 amino acids. Germline V lookup: CDR1 MNHNY, CDR2 SVGAGI (reference sequence). V lost 0 bases to trimming and J lost 5 bases, with 4 bases between them. The DNA of the CDR3 is TGTGCCAGCAGTTACTCGGCGACTGAAGCTTTCTTT. This sequence encodes CASSYSATEAFF.

To note about this clone: No conserved phenylalanine or tryptophan ends this CDR3, so it is likely a read error. The DNA is omitted, as the CDR3 cannot be located on it reliably, and the CDR3 follows TCRdb's listing. The chain joins TRBV10-3 to TRBJ2-7; the D call in the table, TRBD1, was not verified against the DNA. From its first to its last residue, the CDR3 has 12 amino acids. Germline CDR1 reads ENHRY; CDR2 reads SYGVKD. The CDR3 protein is CARKGTARDCRL.